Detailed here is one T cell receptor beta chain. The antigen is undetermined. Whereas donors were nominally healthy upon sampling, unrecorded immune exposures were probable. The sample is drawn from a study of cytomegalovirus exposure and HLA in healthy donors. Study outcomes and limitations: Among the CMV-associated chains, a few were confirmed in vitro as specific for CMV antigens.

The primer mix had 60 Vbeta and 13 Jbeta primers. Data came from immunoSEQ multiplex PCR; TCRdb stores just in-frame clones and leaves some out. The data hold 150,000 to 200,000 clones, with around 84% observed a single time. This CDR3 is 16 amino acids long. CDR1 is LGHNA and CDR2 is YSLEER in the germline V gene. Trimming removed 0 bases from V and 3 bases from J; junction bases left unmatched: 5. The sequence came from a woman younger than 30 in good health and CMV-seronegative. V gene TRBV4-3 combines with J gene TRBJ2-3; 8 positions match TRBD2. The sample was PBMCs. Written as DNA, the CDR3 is TGCGCCAGCAGCCAAGATTTTCGGGGGGGGACAGATACGCAGTATTTT. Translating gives CASSQDFRGGTDTQYF.